Following are 18 T cell receptor beta chains from one sample sequenced in a study of blood T cell repertoires in COVID-19. Generated by immunoSEQ multiplex PCR, the TCRdb table keeps only in-frame clones and is missing some. The data hold 110,000 or so clones, with about 75% observed a single time. Sequencing was performed on peripheral blood. Source of these receptors: a woman between 70 and 85 years old with acute or convalescent COVID-19.

This clone was seen only once. The chain joins TRBV10-3 to TRBJ2-3, with 9 bases matching TRBD1. The V gene end was trimmed by 9 bases and the J gene end by 0 bases; junction bases not matched to a gene: 4. The germline V gene encodes CDR1 ENHRY and CDR2 SYGVKD. The CDR3 covers 14 residues. The CDR3 DNA sequence: TGTGCCATGGGACAGGGAGGGAGCACAGATACGCAGTATTTT. Residues: CAMGQGGSTDTQYF.

The chain couples TRBV30 to TRBJ1-1; TRBD1 might be the D (6 bases). The length of the CDR3 is 13 residues. Trimming cost V 0 bases and J 6 bases, with 11 bases left between them. Germline CDR1 reads GTSNPN; CDR2 reads SVGIG (reference sequence). This chain's CDR3 is CAWSVGGRAEAFF. CDR3 in DNA: TGTGCCTGGAGTGTAGGGGGGAGGGCTGAAGCTTTCTTT.

CDR3: CASRSLSEQYF. In nucleotides, the CDR3 is TGTGCAAGTCGCTCCCTATCCGAGCAGTACTTC. The rearrangement uses TRBV12-2 and TRBJ2-7; the table's D call TRBD2 went unverified against the DNA. TRBV12-2 has pseudogene status. The CDR3 is 11 residues long.

The V call is TRBV2, the J call TRBJ1-5; TRBD1 is a possible D gene (6 bases). Germline CDR1 is SNHLY and CDR2 is FYNNEI. V lost 1 base and J 5 bases, leaving 15 bases between the germline ends. CDR3 length: 16 residues. The CDR3 coding sequence is TGTGCCAGCAGTGAAGAGGGCAGGGGTTGGCATCAGCCCCAGCATTTT. Protein: CASSEEGRGWHQPQHF.

The genes are TRBV20-1 and TRBJ1-3; D gene ambiguous. CDR1 is DFQATT, CDR2 SNEGSKA, per germline (reference sequence). The CDR3 sequence is 11 residues long. The CDR3 spells CLPLAGNTIYF. The DNA of the CDR3 is TGCTTACCTTTAGCTGGAAACACCATATATTTT.

The genes are TRBV19 and TRBJ2-1; TRBD2 matches at 12 bases. This CDR3 has 16 amino acids. The germline V gene encodes CDR1 LNHDA and CDR2 SQIVND (reference sequence). V was pared by 6 bases and J by 2 bases, with 5 bases of the junction left unmatched. CDR3 sequence reads: CASRRRLAGAYNEQFF. The CDR3 DNA reads TGTGCCAGTAGGAGAAGACTAGCGGGGGCCTACAATGAGCAGTTCTTC.

J is TRBJ1-5 and V is TRBV6-5, with TRBD1 matching over 10 bases. The CDR3 is 16 residues long. Germline CDR1 MNHEY, CDR2 SVGAGI. V trimming: 4 bases; J trimming: 6 bases; junction bases outside the gene matches: 9. CDR3 sequence (DNA): TGTGCCAGCAGTTCCGGGGACAGGGGAAGAGGTCAGCCCCAGCATTTT. It specifies CASSSGDRGRGQPQHF.

Details on this clone: This sample also contains other DNA sequences that code for the same CDR3. The rearrangement links TRBV5-1 to TRBJ2-7; D is perhaps TRBD2 (7 bases). Germline CDR1 reads SGHRS; CDR2 reads YFSETQ. This CDR3 has 16 residues. Trimming took 10 bases from V and 7 from J, leaving 30 bases between them. CDR3 sequence (DNA): TGCGCCTGCTTGTGCGGTGGGGGGGGCCGGGGGTGGGAGCAGTACTTC. Protein product: CACLCGGGGRGWEQYF.

V and J are TRBV5-6 and TRBJ1-1, with D unclear. Germline V lookup: CDR1 SGHDT, CDR2 YYEEEE. CDR3 length: 13 residues. V lost 0 bases to trimming and J lost 4 bases, with 7 bases between them. CDR3 nucleotide sequence: TGTGCCAGCAGCTTGGTCCCGGGCACTGAAGCTTTCTTT. Its protein is CASSLVPGTEAFF.

The rearrangement links TRBV6-5 to TRBJ2-7; 7 positions match TRBD2. V gave up 0 bases and J gave up 3 bases; unmatched junction bases: 5. The CDR3 is made up of 15 amino acids. Germline CDR1 and CDR2: MNHEY and SVGAGI. CDR3 sequence: CASSYSRGVRYEQYF. The CDR3, as DNA: TGTGCCAGCAGTTACTCTCGGGGGGTTCGCTACGAGCAGTACTTC.

This chain joins TRBV4-3 and TRBJ2-3, with 8 bases fitting TRBD2. This CDR3 is 20 amino acids long. The junction had 17 bases not matched to a gene; V was cut back by 1 base and J by 2 bases. Per the germline V gene, CDR1 is LGHNA and CDR2 is YSLEER. DNA for the CDR3: TGCGCCAGCAGCCAAGCGGCGGGGGGAGGCGGCTTATGGGACACAGATACGCAGTATTTT. This sequence encodes CASSQAAGGGGLWDTDTQYF.

This chain connects TRBV6-5 to TRBJ2-1, with TRBD2 identical over 8 bases. This CDR3 is built from 15 residues. The germline V gene has CDR1 MNHEY and CDR2 SVGAGI. Trimming at V came to 7 bases and at J to 3 bases, leaving 8 bases not matched to a gene. The CDR3 nucleotides are TGTGCCAGCATACAGGTAGCGGGGATCTACAATGAGCAGTTCTTC. It codes for CASIQVAGIYNEQFF.

The CDR3 DNA reads as TGCGCCAGCAGCTCTTCGACTAGCGGCGGTCAGGGTACGCAGTATTTT. Amino acids: CASSSSTSGGQGTQYF. The rearrangement links TRBV5-1 to TRBJ2-3; 9 positions agree with TRBD2. V lost 3 bases and J lost 8; bases outside the gene matches: 13. Germline V gene data show CDR1 as SGHRS and CDR2 as YFSETQ. The CDR3 has 16 residues.

The V gene is TRBV27, the J gene TRBJ2-7; the match to TRBD2 covers 7 bases. CDR3 length: 16 residues. CDR1 and CDR2 (germline): MNHEY, SMNVEV (reference sequence). V was clipped by 1 base and J by 0 bases; unmatched bases: 6. The CDR3 nucleotides read TGTGCCAGCAGTTTATTCTCAGCGGGGAGCTCCTACGAGCAGTACTTC. Protein: CASSLFSAGSSYEQYF.

The genes are TRBV15 and TRBJ1-5; 11 nucleotides align to TRBD1. The CDR3 contains 17 residues. J gave up 1 base and V 7 bases, and 9 bases lay outside the gene matches. Germline V gene lookup returns CDR1 LNHNV and CDR2 YYDKDF (reference sequence). DNA of the CDR3: TGTGCCACCACCCTCGGACAGGGGGCGAGGAGCAATCAGCCCCAGCATTTT. Residues: CATTLGQGARSNQPQHF. The complete variable domain, with remaining parts taken from reference TRBV15 and TRBJ1-5, reads DAMVIQNPRYQVTQFGKPVTLSCSQTLNHNVMYWYQQKSSQAPKLLFHYYDKDFNNEADTPDNFQSRRPNTSFCFLDIRSPGLGDTAMYLCATTLGQGARSNQPQHFGDGTRLSIL.

The V gene is TRBV6-6, the J gene TRBJ2-3, with D hard to call. V was cut by 0 bases and J by 0 bases, with 4 bases left in between. CDR1 is MNHNY and CDR2 is SVGAGI in the germline V gene (reference sequence). The CDR3 is 14 residues long. The CDR3, as DNA: TGTGCCAGCAGTTACTCAATAAGCACAGATACGCAGTATTTT. Translated, it gives CASSYSISTDTQYF.

The chain uses TRBV10-2 and TRBJ1-1; the D gene is possibly TRBD1 (5 bases). The CDR3 consists of 18 residues. Trimming cost V 6 bases and J 0 bases, with 23 bases left between them. CDR1 is WSHSY, CDR2 SAAADI, per germline. Here the CDR3 DNA reads TGCGCCAGCAGGAGACAGCAGACCCGTCTTCCCATGAACACTGAAGCTTTCTTT. Its translation: CASRRQQTRLPMNTEAFF.

The V and J genes are TRBV7-9 and TRBJ1-4, with 7 bases aligning to TRBD1. Germline V gene sequence: CDR1 SEHNR, CDR2 FQNEAQ (reference sequence). The V segment lost 2 bases and the J segment 8 bases; nucleotides outside the gene matches: 11. The CDR3 is 16 residues long. Here the CDR3 reads CASSLRVRQGTEKLFF. CDR3 bases: TGTGCCAGCAGCTTACGGGTGCGACAGGGTACAGAAAAACTGTTTTTT. Based on the CDR3 plus reference TRBV7-9 and TRBJ1-4, the full variable domain is DTGVSQNPRHKITKRGQNVTFRCDPISEHNRLYWYRQTLGQGPEFLTYFQNEAQLEKSRLLSDRFSAERPKGSFSTLEIQRTEQGDSAMYLCASSLRVRQGTEKLFFGSGTQLSVL.